These T cell receptor beta chains were read from a single sample in a study of T-cell reconstitution after alpha-beta-depleted transplantation in children. TCRdb independently ran MiXCR on the PCR reads; one entry per CDR3 protein. There are some 300,000 distinct CDR3 sequences in the sample; around 7.1% occur only once, and approximately 8.2% lies in the top ten. The material was peripheral blood, obtained 360 days after TCRalphabeta/CD19-depleted stem cell transplant. Receptor source: a female patient aged 2-15 years who had a stem cell transplant for Fanconi anemia, so the T cells may come from the graft donor. CDR3s include the opening cysteine and the closing phenylalanine or tryptophan. A D gene is named only where the DNA matches it firmly. Some rows have no size entry. The others give once, few or many, or a class for an expanded clone.

clone_size: few
j_call: TRBJ2-2
v_call: TRBV18
d_call: .
cdr3_nt: TGTGCCAGCTCACGCCTGGTCGGGGAGCTGTTTTTT
cdr3_aa: CASSRLVGELFF

clone_size: many
j_call: TRBJ1-1
v_call: TRBV5-1
d_call: TRBD1
cdr3_nt: TGCGCCAGCAGCAGGACAGGGGTTGGGAACACTGAAGCTTTCTTT
cdr3_aa: CASSRTGVGNTEAFF

clone_size: many
j_call: TRBJ2-7
v_call: TRBV5-1
d_call: TRBD2
cdr3_nt: TGCGCCAGCAGCTTGGACCTAGCGGGAGGATTGGAGCAGTACTTC
cdr3_aa: CASSLDLAGGLEQYF

clone_size: few
j_call: TRBJ1-6
v_call: TRBV4-3
d_call: .
cdr3_nt: TGCGCCAGCAGCCAAGACCCATATAATTCACCCCTCCACTTT
cdr3_aa: CASSQDPYNSPLHF

clone_size: many
j_call: TRBJ1-1
v_call: TRBV5-1
d_call: .
cdr3_nt: TGCGCCAGCAGCCTCAGACAGAGGGGAGTGCCCACTGAAGCTTTCTTT
cdr3_aa: CASSLRQRGVPTEAFF

clone_size: few
j_call: TRBJ1-6
v_call: TRBV27
d_call: .
cdr3_nt: TGTGCCACCAAGGGGTGGGGGAGCACCTATAATTCACCCCTCCACTTT
cdr3_aa: CATKGWGSTYNSPLHF

clone_size: .
j_call: TRBJ2-3
v_call: TRBV18
d_call: .
cdr3_nt: TGTGCCAGCTCACAGGACCGGCGCGATACGCAGTATTTT
cdr3_aa: CASSQDRRDTQYF

clone_size: few
j_call: TRBJ1-4
v_call: TRBV7-2
d_call: .
cdr3_nt: TGTGCCAGCAGCCGGATGTACCGGGAGACTAATGAAAAACTGTTTTTT
cdr3_aa: CASSRMYRETNEKLFF

clone_size: few
j_call: TRBJ2-5
v_call: TRBV25-1
d_call: TRBD2
cdr3_nt: TGTGCCAGCAGCCGGACTAGCGGGGGGGTACAAGAGACCCAGTACTTC
cdr3_aa: CASSRTSGGVQETQYF

clone_size: many
j_call: TRBJ2-1
v_call: TRBV15
d_call: TRBD2
cdr3_nt: TGTGCCACCAGCGGGGGAGCGGGAGATACCTACAATGAGCAGTTCTTC
cdr3_aa: CATSGGAGDTYNEQFF

clone_size: few
j_call: TRBJ1-1
v_call: TRBV12-3/TRBV12-4
d_call: .
cdr3_nt: TGTGCCAGCAGTTTATTCCCCGAGAACACTGAAGCTTTCTTT
cdr3_aa: CASSLFPENTEAFF

clone_size: many
j_call: TRBJ1-2
v_call: TRBV20-1
d_call: TRBD1
cdr3_nt: TGCAGTGCTAGGACAGGGCCTAACTATGGCTACACCTTC
cdr3_aa: CSARTGPNYGYTF

clone_size: .
j_call: TRBJ2-2
v_call: TRBV2
d_call: TRBD2
cdr3_nt: TGTGCCGGCCGGGAGGCGAACACCGGGGAGCTGTTTTTT
cdr3_aa: CAGREANTGELFF

clone_size: many
j_call: TRBJ2-3
v_call: TRBV20-1
d_call: TRBD2
cdr3_nt: TGCAGTGCTTCCTCACTAGCGGGGGGCCCAGATACGCAGTATTTT
cdr3_aa: CSASSLAGGPDTQYF

clone_size: .
j_call: TRBJ1-2
v_call: TRBV3-1
d_call: .
cdr3_nt: TGTGCCAGCAGCCAAGGGACACGAACCTATGGCTACACCTTC
cdr3_aa: CASSQGTRTYGYTF

clone_size: few
j_call: TRBJ2-5
v_call: TRBV20-1
d_call: TRBD2
cdr3_nt: TGCAGCACCGGGACTAGCGGGGCCGGAGAGACCCAGTACTTC
cdr3_aa: CSTGTSGAGETQYF

clone_size: .
j_call: TRBJ1-2
v_call: TRBV20-1
d_call: TRBD1
cdr3_nt: TGCAGTGCTAGGCTTCAGGGACAGGGGCGGGATGGCTACACCTTC
cdr3_aa: CSARLQGQGRDGYTF

clone_size: .
j_call: TRBJ2-7
v_call: TRBV27
d_call: .
cdr3_nt: TGTGCCAGCAGGACGGCACAGGGTTCTTACGAGCAGTACTTC
cdr3_aa: CASRTAQGSYEQYF

clone_size: .
j_call: TRBJ1-1
v_call: TRBV11-2
d_call: TRBD1
cdr3_nt: TGTGCCAGCAGCTTATGGGTAACGGGACAGGGGGGTTTGAACACTGAAGCTTTCTTT
cdr3_aa: CASSLWVTGQGGLNTEAFF

clone_size: .
j_call: TRBJ2-1
v_call: TRBV5-1
d_call: .
cdr3_nt: TGCGCCAGCAGCTCTTCCGGGACACACAATGAGCAGTTCTTC
cdr3_aa: CASSSSGTHNEQFF

clone_size: few
j_call: TRBJ2-1
v_call: TRBV5-1
d_call: .
cdr3_nt: TGCGCCAGCAGCTCCCGATCCTCGACAGGCCTCAATGAGCAGTTCTTC
cdr3_aa: CASSSRSSTGLNEQFF

clone_size: few
j_call: TRBJ2-1
v_call: TRBV24-1
d_call: .
cdr3_nt: TGTGCCACCAGTGACTATGACAGGTTGGGAGGCCGTTTCGGAAATGAGCAGTTCTTC
cdr3_aa: CATSDYDRLGGRFGNEQFF

clone_size: .
j_call: TRBJ2-6
v_call: TRBV19
d_call: TRBD1
cdr3_nt: TGTGCCAGTAGTCCCCACACAGGGGCCCTCTTCTCTGGGGCCAACGTCCTGACTTTC
cdr3_aa: CASSPHTGALFSGANVLTF

clone_size: many
j_call: TRBJ1-5
v_call: TRBV9
d_call: .
cdr3_nt: TGTGCCAGCAGCGTACCATGGGGCAGGGTGTGGGCTCAGCCCCAGCATTTT
cdr3_aa: CASSVPWGRVWAQPQHF

clone_size: many
j_call: TRBJ2-1
v_call: TRBV12-3/TRBV12-4
d_call: TRBD2
cdr3_nt: TGTGCCAGCAGACACGGACTAGCGGGTCACAATGAGCAGTTCTTC
cdr3_aa: CASRHGLAGHNEQFF

clone_size: few
j_call: TRBJ2-3
v_call: TRBV28
d_call: .
cdr3_nt: TGTGCCAGCAGTTTAACGGGGGCTAGAGATACGCAGTATTTT
cdr3_aa: CASSLTGARDTQYF

clone_size: many
j_call: TRBJ1-2
v_call: TRBV28
d_call: .
cdr3_nt: TGTGCCAGCAGTTGGGGGTCTAACTATGGCTACACCTTC
cdr3_aa: CASSWGSNYGYTF

clone_size: few
j_call: TRBJ2-2
v_call: TRBV11-1
d_call: .
cdr3_nt: TGTGCCAGCAGCTCAAAAGCACCGAACACCGGGGAGCTGTTTTTT
cdr3_aa: CASSSKAPNTGELFF

clone_size: many
j_call: TRBJ2-5
v_call: TRBV28
d_call: .
cdr3_nt: TGTGCCAGCAGTCGGAATTTCCAAGAGACCCAGTACTTC
cdr3_aa: CASSRNFQETQYF

clone_size: many
j_call: TRBJ2-2
v_call: TRBV15
d_call: .
cdr3_nt: TGTGCCACCAGCAGAAACACCAACACCGGGGAGCTGTTTTTT
cdr3_aa: CATSRNTNTGELFF

clone_size: many
j_call: TRBJ2-3
v_call: TRBV20-1
d_call: TRBD1
cdr3_nt: TGCAGTGCTGACAGGGCGCGCACAGATACGCAGTATTTT
cdr3_aa: CSADRARTDTQYF

clone_size: many
j_call: TRBJ2-7
v_call: TRBV27
d_call: .
cdr3_nt: TGTGCCAGCAGTTTTGGAGGGATCCCGACCTACGAGCAGTACTTC
cdr3_aa: CASSFGGIPTYEQYF

clone_size: few
j_call: TRBJ1-6
v_call: TRBV7-8
d_call: .
cdr3_nt: TGTGCCAGCAGCTCGAGACAGTCCGGCAGCTCCTATAATTCACCCCTCCACTTT
cdr3_aa: CASSSRQSGSSYNSPLHF

clone_size: many
j_call: TRBJ1-2
v_call: TRBV7-9
d_call: .
cdr3_nt: TGTGCCAGCAGCTCACCCGTGGGGAAGTATGGCTACACCTTC
cdr3_aa: CASSSPVGKYGYTF

clone_size: many
j_call: TRBJ2-1
v_call: TRBV28
d_call: .
cdr3_nt: TGTGCCGTACACACCCCACAGGGTTTGCATGAGCAGTTCTTC
cdr3_aa: CAVHTPQGLHEQFF

clone_size: many
j_call: TRBJ2-3
v_call: TRBV18
d_call: .
cdr3_nt: TGTGCCAGCTCACCACTTCCGGCAGATACGCAGTATTTT
cdr3_aa: CASSPLPADTQYF

clone_size: few
j_call: TRBJ2-6
v_call: TRBV6-5
d_call: .
cdr3_nt: TGTGCCAGCAGTCTACGATCCAGAGGGGCCAACGTCCTGACTTTC
cdr3_aa: CASSLRSRGANVLTF

clone_size: .
j_call: TRBJ2-3
v_call: TRBV6-5
d_call: .
cdr3_nt: TGTGCCAGCAGTTACTCCCCGACTACCTCAACAGATACGCAGTATTTT
cdr3_aa: CASSYSPTTSTDTQYF

clone_size: .
j_call: TRBJ2-3
v_call: TRBV18
d_call: TRBD2
cdr3_nt: TGTGCCAGCTCACCACCGGAGAGCGGGGGATTTGGTGGAACGCAGTATTTT
cdr3_aa: CASSPPESGGFGGTQYF

clone_size: .
j_call: TRBJ1-2
v_call: TRBV12-3/TRBV12-4
d_call: .
cdr3_nt: TGTGCCAGCACCTGGGTGGCATCCCTGTCAAACTATGGCTACACCTTC
cdr3_aa: CASTWVASLSNYGYTF

clone_size: many
j_call: TRBJ2-5
v_call: TRBV9
d_call: .
cdr3_nt: TGTGCCAGCAGCGTAGGTGGAGGGCAAGAGACCCAGTACTTC
cdr3_aa: CASSVGGGQETQYF

clone_size: .
j_call: TRBJ1-5
v_call: TRBV12-3/TRBV12-4
d_call: .
cdr3_nt: TGTGCCAGACTAACGGGGGGAGGGGTTGTCAGCAATCAGCCCCAGCATTTT
cdr3_aa: CARLTGGGVVSNQPQHF